The entry that follows covers one T cell receptor beta chain sequence. The data belong to a study of PD-L1 blockade in urothelial cancer. Method: immunoSEQ multiplex PCR; TCRdb's copy keeps in-frame clones and lacks some. This table holds tens of thousands of clones, roughly 84% found once. Between the trimmed V and J ends, which lost 2 bases and 0 bases, there was a span of 12 bases. Per the germline V gene, CDR1 is SGHRS and CDR2 is YFSETQ. The CDR3 runs 15 residues. The sample here was PBMCs, taken around atezolizumab (anti-PD-L1) treatment. The origin of this receptor is a man aged 45-65 years with urothelial cancer. The chain links TRBV5-1 to TRBJ2-7; possible D gene TRBD2, 6 bases. CDR3 loop: CASSFTGTYSYEQYF. Here the CDR3 DNA reads TGCGCCAGCAGCTTTACCGGGACTTACTCCTACGAGCAGTACTTC.